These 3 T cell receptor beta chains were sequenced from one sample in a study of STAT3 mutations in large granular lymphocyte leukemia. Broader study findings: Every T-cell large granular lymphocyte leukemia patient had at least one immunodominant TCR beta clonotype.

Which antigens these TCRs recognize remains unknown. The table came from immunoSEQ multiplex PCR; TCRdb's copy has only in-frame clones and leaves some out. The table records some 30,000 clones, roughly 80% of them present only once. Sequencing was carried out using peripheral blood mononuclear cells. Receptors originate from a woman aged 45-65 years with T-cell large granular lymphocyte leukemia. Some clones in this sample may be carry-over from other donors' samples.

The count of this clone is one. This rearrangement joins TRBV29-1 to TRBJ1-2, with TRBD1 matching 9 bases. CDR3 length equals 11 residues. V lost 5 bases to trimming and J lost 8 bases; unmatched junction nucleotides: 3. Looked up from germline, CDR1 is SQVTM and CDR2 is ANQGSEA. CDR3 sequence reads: CSVRDRVGYTF. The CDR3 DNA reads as TGCAGCGTTAGGGACAGGGTAGGCTACACCTTC.

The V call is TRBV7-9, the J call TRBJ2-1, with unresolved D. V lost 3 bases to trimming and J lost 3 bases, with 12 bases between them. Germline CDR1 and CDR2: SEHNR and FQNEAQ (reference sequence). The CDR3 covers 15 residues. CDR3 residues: CASSFHRVLYNEQFF. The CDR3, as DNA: TGTGCCAGCAGCTTCCATCGTGTCCTCTACAATGAGCAGTTCTTC.

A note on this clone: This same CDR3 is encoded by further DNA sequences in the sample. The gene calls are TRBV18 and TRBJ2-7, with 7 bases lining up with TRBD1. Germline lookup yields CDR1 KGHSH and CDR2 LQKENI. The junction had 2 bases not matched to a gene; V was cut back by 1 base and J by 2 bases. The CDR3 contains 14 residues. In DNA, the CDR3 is TGTGCCAGCTCACCACGGACAGGCACCTACGAGCAGTACTTC. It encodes CASSPRTGTYEQYF.